The sequence of this TCR beta chain was determined in a study of blood T cell repertoires in COVID-19 (dated by TCRdb to 2019 to 2021). Describing the broader study: Collaborator samples came from the United States, Italy and Spain and covered acute and convalescent phases of COVID-19. Deeply sampled blood TCRbeta repertoires from subjects exposed to, actively infected with, or recovered from COVID-19 were included in the dataset. The repertoires were made available in a free public database intended to serve as a resource for research on the immune response to SARS-CoV-2. Where available, HLA class I and class II types were obtained from metadata supplied by the sample provider rather than from assay-based typing. The sample metadata nearly always contained a de-identified subject ID, COVID-19 status, age in years and sex. Samples were obtained from the ongoing ImmuneRACE study (first 160 participants) and from some 1,200 subjects provided by 6 global collaborators. The material from the prospective study consisted of cDNA or gDNA derived from T cells, B-cell-depleted T cells, or PBMCs. Findings and caveats that apply to the study as a whole: The quantity of clinical and demographic metadata differed by source and by participant and was supplied without curation.

The collaborating institutions used their own protocols to collect whole blood in K2EDTA tubes. Collaborator samples were shipped for TCRbeta analysis as frozen whole blood, isolated PBMCs, or DNA extracted from either sample type. The immunoSEQ Assay, a bias-controlled multiplex PCR, was used to amplify TCRbeta CDR3 regions from genomic DNA. The authors processed their data as follows. Nucleated cell counts per sample were estimated from amplification of reference gene primers within the assay. To quantify the absolute abundance of each unique TCRbeta CDR3 rearrangement, sequence reads were collapsed and filtered. For each sample, productive Simpson clonality was calculated by taking the square root of Simpson's diversity index across productive rearrangements. TCRdb took this table from immuneACCESS and kept in-frame rearrangements with V and J called. Such tables lack part of the clones; where checked against another copy, unresolved V genes explain under half of the gap, and the rest is unexplained. That table furnishes V, J and clone size, whereas the DNA furnished D and trimming. The sample has about 160,000 clones on record, 85% to 95% of them singletons. The top ten clonotypes cover 4.6% of the sample.

Worth noting for this clone: Its antigen has not been determined. Qualities for individual bases were not recorded, and no much larger clone is one base off.

The CDR3 goes from the cysteine to the phenylalanine over 19 residues. Kept here is only the CDR3 DNA, which spans 57 bases and is read in frame from base 1. Relative to germline, V is missing 2 bases and J is missing 0 bases, with 12 bases of the junction outside any gene match. CDR1 SNHLY and CDR2 FYNNEI are derived from the germline V gene. This receptor was identified in a woman aged 45-65 years with acute or convalescent COVID-19. Rearrangement joined TRBV2 to TRBJ1-5, and 8 junctional nucleotides match TRBD1. The sequenced material came from peripheral blood. The CDR3 protein is CASSESWEDRDYSNQPQHF. The DNA sequence is as follows: TGTGCCAGCAGTGAAAGTTGGGAGGACAGGGATTATAGCAATCAGCCCCAGCATTTT. With the portions outside the CDR3 filled from the reference TRBV2 and TRBJ1-5 genes, the complete variable region becomes EPEVTQTPSHQVTQMGQEVILRCVPISNHLYFYWYRQILGQKVEFLVSFYNNEISEKSEIFDDQFSVERPDGSNFTLKIRSTKLEDSAMYFCASSESWEDRDYSNQPQHFGDGTRLSIL.